This entry is about one T cell receptor beta chain. Libraries were prepared by immunoSEQ multiplex PCR; TCRdb keeps only in-frame clonotypes and omits some of them. This sample has about 410,000 clones; 90% occur once, and the top ten carry around 6.5%. The data are from a study of control samples from healthy donors and cancer patients. Germline V gene sequence: CDR1 SGHVS, CDR2 FQNEAQ. The CDR3 consists of 12 residues. Between the trimmed V and J ends, which lost 7 bases and 5 bases, there was a span of 9 bases. This TCR derives from a man aged 35-49 years with head and neck cancer. Sequencing used PBMCs. The chain has TRBV7-8 and TRBJ1-5; D gene unclear. CDR3 region: CASTTLDQPQHF. The CDR3 DNA reads as TGTGCCAGCACGACCTTAGATCAGCCCCAGCATTTT.